Presented here are 9 T cell receptor beta chains from one specimen sequenced in a study of T cell repertoires in cytomegalovirus infection. These TCRs' antigens remain unknown. MiXCR was run by TCRdb on the reads, yielding one entry per CDR3 protein. Of approximately 7,700 distinct CDR3 sequences detected, around 50% appear once; the ten largest clones hold around 73%. Material: PBMCs, sequenced either directly or after in vitro stimulation (not recorded which). These receptor sequences come from a human donor in good health (CMV status not recorded). Some clones in this sample may be carry-over from other donors' samples.

This clonotype has at least ten counts. J is TRBJ2-1 and V is TRBV5-4; 14 bases agree with TRBD2. V trimming: 4 bases; J trimming: 7 bases; junction bases outside the gene matches: 4. The germline V gene has CDR1 SGHNT and CDR2 YYREEE (reference sequence). This CDR3 is 15 amino acids long. In nucleotides, the CDR3 is TGTGCCAGCAGCCCCGGGACTAGCGGGAGAAATGAGCAGTTCTTC. Amino acids: CASSPGTSGRNEQFF. Based on the CDR3 plus reference TRBV5-4 and TRBJ2-1, the full variable domain is ETGVTQSPTHLIKTRGQQVTLRCSSQSGHNTVSWYQQALGQGPQFIFQYYREEENGRGNFPPRFSGLQFPNYSSELNVNALELDDSALYLCASSPGTSGRNEQFFGPGTRLTVL.

This clonotype was seen a single time. A read error is possible here, since a much larger clone lies one base away. V and J are TRBV9 and TRBJ1-1; D ambiguous. This CDR3 is built from 14 residues. Germline V gives CDR1 SGDLS, CDR2 YYNGEE. The CDR3 loop is CASSVAAMNTAAFF. The CDR3 nucleotides read TGTGCCAGCAGCGTAGCAGCCATGAACACTGCAGCTTTCTTT.

The J gene is TRBJ2-6, the V gene TRBV2, with 8 bases matching TRBD1. Germline V lookup: CDR1 SNHLY, CDR2 FYNNEI. The junction had 2 bases not matched to a gene; V was cut back by 4 bases and J by 0 bases. This CDR3 comprises 16 residues. CDR3 amino acids: CASSGTGSSGANVLTF. CDR3 in DNA: TGTGCCAGCAGTGGGACAGGGAGCTCTGGGGCCAACGTCCTGACTTTC.

This clonotype was detected many times. The V gene is TRBV9, the J gene TRBJ2-1; D tentatively fits TRBD1 or TRBD2 (5 bases each). The CDR3 has 16 residues. Between the trimmed V and J ends, which lost 3 bases and 6 bases, there was a span of 19 bases. Germline V gene lookup returns CDR1 SGDLS and CDR2 YYNGEE. The CDR3 bases are TGTGCCAGCAGCGCAGTAGTACCGGGACCTCTCAATGAGCAGTTCTTC. Protein product: CASSAVVPGPLNEQFF. Complete variable domain (other parts from reference TRBV9 and TRBJ2-1): DSGVTQTPKHLITATGQRVTLRCSPRSGDLSVYWYQQSLDQGLQFLIQYYNGEERAKGNILERFSAQQFPDLHSELNLSSLELGDSALYFCASSAVVPGPLNEQFFGPGTRLTVL.

The chain employs TRBV7-9 and TRBJ2-3; D ambiguous. Germline CDR1 is SEHNR and CDR2 is FQNEAQ (reference sequence). This CDR3 is built from 15 residues. V lost 1 base to trimming and J lost 2 bases, with 10 bases between them. Here the CDR3 DNA reads TGTGCCAGCAGCTTAGAGATATCAGTCACAGATACGCAGTATTTT. It is translated as CASSLEISVTDTQYF.

On this clonotype itself: A junction boundary mismatches the germline segment, possibly from a read error. This chain links TRBV20-1 with TRBJ1-5, with TRBD1 matching over 12 bases. The germline CDR1 and CDR2 sequences are DFQATT and SNEGSKA (reference sequence). CDR3 size: 16 residues. The CDR3 loop is CISWDRGLYSNQPPHF. The CDR3 DNA reads TGCATTTCTTGGGACAGGGGGCTTTATAGCAATCAGCCCCCGCATTTT.

The chain carries TRBV18 and TRBJ2-1; D may be TRBD2 (5 bases). V lost 2 bases to trimming and J lost 9 bases, with 14 bases between them. The CDR3 loop spans 14 amino acids. Germline CDR1 reads KGHSH; CDR2 reads LQKENI. CDR3 coding DNA: TGTGCCAGCTCACCAGGCGGGTTGGAGTGTGAGCAGTTCTTC. This encodes CASSPGGLECEQFF.

This clonotype was counted ten times or more. This chain connects TRBV7-8 to TRBJ1-4, with TRBD1 as a possible D gene (5 bases). The CDR3 is 16 amino acids. Germline CDR1 and CDR2: SGHVS and FQNEAQ. Trimming took off 1 base at V and 5 bases at J, with 14 bases between the two ends. The chain's CDR3 is CASSLGPGQINEKLFF. In DNA form, the CDR3 reads TGTGCCAGCAGCTTAGGACCGGGGCAGATCAATGAAAAACTGTTTTTT.

This sequence joins TRBV7-6 and TRBJ2-7, with D possibly TRBD2 on 5 matching bases. The V end was cut by 5 bases, the J end by 4 bases, with 18 bases between. CDR1 is SGHVS and CDR2 is FNYEAQ in the germline V gene. The CDR3 runs to 15 residues. The CDR3 loop is CASSPALVSRYEQYF. The CDR3 region has the DNA TGTGCCAGCAGCCCGGCACTAGTTTCGCGATACGAGCAGTACTTC.